These T cell receptor beta chains were read from a single sample in a study of technical replicates of blood from a few donors. Clones were sequenced by immunoSEQ multiplex PCR, and TCRdb holds only the in-frame ones, with some missing. The data show approximately 50,000 clones, approximately 95% seen once. The specimen was T cells isolated from PBMCs. These receptors originate from a human donor in good health. Each CDR3 is given with its conserved first and last residue. A D gene is named only where the DNA matches it firmly. Some rows mark clone size as missing; the rest say once, few, many or name a class of expanded clone.

d_gene: NA
j_gene: TRBJ2-7
abundance: NA
v_gene: TRBV5-8
len: 16
CDR3aa: CASSFGLGSRQHEQYF

d_gene: TRBD1
j_gene: TRBJ1-2
abundance: NA
v_gene: TRBV19
len: 13
CDR3aa: CASTGTGSGGYTF

d_gene: TRBD1
j_gene: TRBJ1-2
abundance: NA
v_gene: TRBV7-9
len: 16
CDR3aa: CASSLDPVTGSGGYTF

d_gene: TRBD1
j_gene: TRBJ1-5
abundance: NA
v_gene: TRBV6-6
len: 15
CDR3aa: CASSLSQGESQPQHF

d_gene: TRBD2
j_gene: TRBJ2-1
abundance: few
v_gene: TRBV11-2
len: 16
CDR3aa: CASSLRGSGRFNEQFF

d_gene: TRBD1
j_gene: TRBJ1-3
abundance: NA
v_gene: TRBV5-6
len: 15
CDR3aa: CASSLGTVSGNTIYF

d_gene: TRBD2
j_gene: TRBJ2-1
abundance: once
v_gene: TRBV7-2
len: 16
CDR3aa: CASSRFVLAGEDEQFF

d_gene: TRBD1
j_gene: TRBJ1-1
abundance: once
v_gene: TRBV4-1
len: 17
CDR3aa: CASSRIQGARLGTEAFF

d_gene: TRBD2
j_gene: TRBJ2-3
abundance: NA
v_gene: TRBV14
len: 16
CDR3aa: CASSQVPSGNTDTQYF

d_gene: NA
j_gene: TRBJ2-4
abundance: NA
v_gene: TRBV4-1
len: 16
CDR3aa: CASSPAEAESKNIQYF

d_gene: NA
j_gene: TRBJ1-2
abundance: NA
v_gene: TRBV7-9
len: 14
CDR3aa: CASSLAGPSYGYTF

d_gene: NA
j_gene: TRBJ1-2
abundance: NA
v_gene: TRBV27
len: 13
CDR3aa: CASSLSGDYGYTF

d_gene: NA
j_gene: TRBJ2-7
abundance: NA
v_gene: TRBV11-2
len: 15
CDR3aa: CASSLDLGLSYEQYF

d_gene: NA
j_gene: TRBJ2-2
abundance: NA
v_gene: TRBV6-5
len: 15
CDR3aa: CASSLSTGITGELFF

d_gene: TRBD1
j_gene: TRBJ1-2
abundance: once
v_gene: TRBV5-5
len: 16
CDR3aa: CASSFAGDRDFRGYTF

d_gene: TRBD1
j_gene: TRBJ2-7
abundance: NA
v_gene: TRBV10-3
len: 19
CDR3aa: CAISEGGDRGLFSSYEQYF

d_gene: NA
j_gene: TRBJ1-4
abundance: NA
v_gene: TRBV2
len: 13
CDR3aa: CASSYRVQEKLFF

d_gene: TRBD1
j_gene: TRBJ1-1
abundance: NA
v_gene: TRBV27
len: 15
CDR3aa: CASSYRGLVNTEAFF

d_gene: NA
j_gene: TRBJ2-7
abundance: once
v_gene: TRBV29-1
len: 12
CDR3aa: CSAASDPYEQYF

d_gene: NA
j_gene: TRBJ1-1
abundance: NA
v_gene: TRBV7-8
len: 12
CDR3aa: CASSSTDTEAFF

d_gene: NA
j_gene: TRBJ2-6
abundance: NA
v_gene: TRBV30
len: 17
CDR3aa: CAWSVPGSSSGANVLTF

d_gene: TRBD1
j_gene: TRBJ1-5
abundance: NA
v_gene: TRBV28
len: 14
CDR3aa: CASRLQGAHQPQHF

d_gene: NA
j_gene: TRBJ1-1
abundance: NA
v_gene: TRBV28
len: 14
CDR3aa: CASRLRGGRTEAFF

d_gene: TRBD2
j_gene: TRBJ2-3
abundance: NA
v_gene: TRBV30
len: 16
CDR3aa: CAWSSRYGRAPDTQYF

d_gene: TRBD1
j_gene: TRBJ1-5
abundance: NA
v_gene: TRBV19
len: 14
CDR3aa: CASAGTDFNQPQHF

d_gene: TRBD1
j_gene: TRBJ2-7
abundance: NA
v_gene: TRBV5-1
len: 14
CDR3aa: CASSLEGQAYEQYF

d_gene: NA
j_gene: TRBJ2-7
abundance: NA
v_gene: TRBV7-2
len: 14
CDR3aa: CASSYRRGPYEQYF

d_gene: NA
j_gene: TRBJ1-2
abundance: NA
v_gene: TRBV4-3
len: 18
CDR3aa: CASSQDPGGEGHNYGYTF

d_gene: NA
j_gene: TRBJ2-2
abundance: NA
v_gene: TRBV27
len: 14
CDR3aa: CASSLGGSLGELFF

d_gene: NA
j_gene: TRBJ2-2
abundance: NA
v_gene: TRBV27
len: 14
CDR3aa: CASSLSFYTGELFF

d_gene: TRBD1
j_gene: TRBJ2-7
abundance: NA
v_gene: TRBV5-6
len: 14
CDR3aa: CASSLGHRDSSLHF

d_gene: TRBD1
j_gene: TRBJ1-2
abundance: NA
v_gene: TRBV7-8
len: 15
CDR3aa: CASTTGTVSNYGYTF

d_gene: NA
j_gene: TRBJ2-7
abundance: NA
v_gene: TRBV18
len: 13
CDR3aa: CASSAGVLYEQYF

d_gene: NA
j_gene: TRBJ2-1
abundance: NA
v_gene: TRBV29-1
len: 11
CDR3aa: CRGGSYNEQFF

d_gene: NA
j_gene: TRBJ2-5
abundance: NA
v_gene: TRBV6-1
len: 12
CDR3aa: CASNEVEETQYF

d_gene: NA
j_gene: TRBJ2-1
abundance: NA
v_gene: TRBV7-9
len: 15
CDR3aa: CASRIAGQGYNEQFF

d_gene: NA
j_gene: TRBJ2-7
abundance: NA
v_gene: TRBV9
len: 14
CDR3aa: CASSVGQSPYEQYF

d_gene: NA
j_gene: TRBJ2-7
abundance: once
v_gene: TRBV9
len: 14
CDR3aa: CASSVLPEFYEQYF

d_gene: NA
j_gene: TRBJ2-1
abundance: NA
v_gene: TRBV6-1
len: 14
CDR3aa: CASSDSSPYNEQFF

d_gene: NA
j_gene: TRBJ1-1
abundance: once
v_gene: TRBV25-1
len: 14
CDR3aa: CASSGYRRNTEAFF

d_gene: NA
j_gene: TRBJ1-1
abundance: NA
v_gene: TRBV10-3
len: 13
CDR3aa: CAISESENTEAFF

d_gene: TRBD2
j_gene: TRBJ2-7
abundance: NA
v_gene: TRBV27
len: 15
CDR3aa: CASSFYGTKSYEQYF

d_gene: TRBD1
j_gene: TRBJ1-1
abundance: NA
v_gene: TRBV5-1
len: 14
CDR3aa: CASSSWTGIAEAFF

d_gene: NA
j_gene: TRBJ2-5
abundance: NA
v_gene: TRBV6-5
len: 13
CDR3aa: CASRTTGRETQYF

d_gene: TRBD2
j_gene: TRBJ2-2
abundance: NA
v_gene: TRBV7-9
len: 17
CDR3aa: CASSSGRAGGYTGELFF

d_gene: TRBD1
j_gene: TRBJ2-2
abundance: once
v_gene: TRBV4-1
len: 17
CDR3aa: CASSQEEDREMSGELFF

d_gene: TRBD2
j_gene: TRBJ2-4
abundance: NA
v_gene: TRBV9
len: 19
CDR3aa: CASSPQTSGRWRAKNIQYF

d_gene: TRBD2
j_gene: TRBJ2-1
abundance: NA
v_gene: TRBV5-1
len: 16
CDR3aa: CASSIFSGRVYNEQFF

d_gene: TRBD1
j_gene: TRBJ2-4
abundance: NA
v_gene: TRBV7-2
len: 14
CDR3aa: CARWSGQEENIQYF

d_gene: TRBD2
j_gene: TRBJ2-1
abundance: NA
v_gene: TRBV2
len: 16
CDR3aa: CASSEASGFPYNEQFF

d_gene: TRBD2
j_gene: TRBJ2-1
abundance: NA
v_gene: TRBV28
len: 16
CDR3aa: CASSLREREINNEQFF

d_gene: NA
j_gene: TRBJ1-5
abundance: once
v_gene: TRBV6-1
len: 13
CDR3aa: CASTLVGHQPQHF

d_gene: TRBD2
j_gene: TRBJ2-1
abundance: NA
v_gene: TRBV7-9
len: 15
CDR3aa: CASSTTSGRFFEQFF

d_gene: TRBD2
j_gene: TRBJ2-5
abundance: NA
v_gene: TRBV5-4
len: 17
CDR3aa: CASSSQIAGGIQETQYF

d_gene: NA
j_gene: TRBJ1-1
abundance: NA
v_gene: TRBV19
len: 15
CDR3aa: CASRTQVSVNTEAFF

d_gene: TRBD2
j_gene: TRBJ2-1
abundance: NA
v_gene: TRBV5-5
len: 12
CDR3aa: CASRQTGTREFF

d_gene: NA
j_gene: TRBJ2-1
abundance: NA
v_gene: TRBV7-2
len: 18
CDR3aa: CASSRHLPDPKQGNEQFF

d_gene: NA
j_gene: TRBJ1-1
abundance: few
v_gene: TRBV2
len: 9
CDR3aa: CASGAEAFF

d_gene: TRBD1
j_gene: TRBJ1-1
abundance: NA
v_gene: TRBV10-1
len: 13
CDR3aa: CATSTGRNTEAFF

d_gene: NA
j_gene: TRBJ2-2
abundance: NA
v_gene: TRBV6-1
len: 13
CDR3aa: CASSKGDTGELFF